The clone carrying this T cell receptor beta chain was detected a few times. This entry is derived from a study of blood T cell repertoires in COVID-19. Study-wide background: The United States, Italy and Spain supplied acute and convalescent COVID-19 samples. PBMCs, B-cell-depleted T cells, or T cells were the source of the cDNA or gDNA that made up the material.

The germline CDR1 and CDR2 sequences are SGHVS and FQNEAQ. This CDR3 has 14 amino acids. V shed 5 bases and J shed 1 base, with 11 bases lying between them. Methods used by the authors: Cell counts per sample came from amplifying reference gene primers. Sequencing used immunoSEQ multiplex PCR; TCRdb keeps in-frame clones, though not all of them. Clone size and V and J calls were adopted from that table, with D and trimming inferred from the DNA. The sample holds around 76,000 clones, 85% seen once. This receptor was obtained from a man older than 75 with acute or convalescent COVID-19. V gene TRBV7-8 combines with J gene TRBJ2-5; D call uncertain. The sequencing input was peripheral blood. For the CDR3, the DNA is TGTGCCAGCAGCATCCGACTCGCCCAAGAGACCCAGTACTTC. This translates into CASSIRLAQETQYF.